One and the same sample provided the 17 T cell receptor beta chains below, sequenced in a study of blood T cells in healthy people across ages. A J-beta primer mix and a sample-barcoded 5' primer were used in a second PCR of roughly 6 to 11 cycles. Via MiXCR, TCRdb re-called the 5' RACE reads, giving one row per CDR3 protein. Here the sample spans 750,000 to 1,000,000 distinct CDR3 sequences, roughly 28% being singletons. These sequences were also reported in another study, on T cells of mothers and their children.

The sample taken for sequencing was blood. The receptor set was obtained from a woman in her forties in good health.

The sample holds many counts of this clonotype. This chain links TRBV28 with TRBJ2-7; tentatively, D is TRBD2 (5 bases). The length of the CDR3 is 14 residues. Deletions cut 3 bases from V and 2 bases from J, with 11 bases between. The germline V gene encodes CDR1 MDHEN and CDR2 SYDVKM. DNA of the CDR3: TGTGCCAGCAGTTTGCACGGGGTCACCTACGAGCAGTACTTC. This sequence encodes CASSLHGVTYEQYF.

Regarding this clonotype: Sequence at one end of the junction differs from germline and may be a read error. The rearrangement links TRBV4-3 to TRBJ2-7; 10 nucleotides align to TRBD1. The CDR3 spans 14 residues. Germline values: CDR1 LGHNA, CDR2 YSLEER. In nucleotides, the CDR3 is TGCGCCAGCAGCCGGGACAGGGGCGCCTACGGGCAGTACTTC. The encoded protein is CASSRDRGAYGQYF.

This clonotype was seen a few times. The chain recombines TRBV20-1 with TRBJ2-3; 8 bases are shared with TRBD2. J gave up 2 bases and V 6 bases, and 10 bases lay outside the gene matches. The CDR3 spans 15 residues. Germline V gene data show CDR1 as DFQATT and CDR2 as SNEGSKA (reference sequence). CDR3 coding DNA: TGCAGTGCCACACCCACTAGCGGAGACACAGATACGCAGTATTTT. Amino acids: CSATPTSGDTDTQYF.

This clonotype was counted between two and nine times. A read error may be the cause here, since a much bigger clone is one base away. This chain uses TRBV7-9 with TRBJ2-1; a weak D match, TRBD2 (5 bases). Germline-derived CDR1 and CDR2 are SEHNR and FQNEAQ (reference sequence). CDR3 length: 13 amino acids. The CDR3 spells CAGSLEGSGEQFF. The CDR3 coding sequence is TGTGCCGGCAGCTTAGAGGGATCGGGTGAGCAGTTCTTC.

The chain employs TRBV6-6 and TRBJ2-5, with TRBD2 matching over 8 bases. This CDR3 spans 15 amino acids. J lost 4 bases, V lost 7 bases, and 11 bases had no gene match. Germline V gene sequence: CDR1 MNHNY, CDR2 SVGAGI (reference sequence). As DNA, the CDR3 is TGTGCCAGCACTCCCGGCGGGGGGTCTCGAGAGACCCAGTACTTC. As protein: CASTPGGGSRETQYF.

The gene calls are TRBV7-2 and TRBJ2-2; 8 positions match TRBD2. The V gene's germline CDR1 is SGHTA and CDR2 FQGNSA. The CDR3 is 15 amino acids. The V segment lost 2 bases and the J segment 5 bases; nucleotides outside the gene matches: 4. CDR3 nucleotide sequence: TGTGCCAGCAGCTTAAAGACGGGGGGGACCGGGGAGCTGTTTTTT. It yields the protein CASSLKTGGTGELFF.

The chain employs TRBV28 and TRBJ2-7, with D maybe TRBD2 (6 bases). The CDR3 is 14 amino acids. Per the germline V gene, CDR1 is MDHEN and CDR2 is SYDVKM. Trimming removed 6 bases at V and 3 bases at J, with 15 bases between. The CDR3 nucleotides are TGTGCCAGCAGCCTGCGGAGGGCAGTCTACGAGCAGTACTTC. Amino acids: CASSLRRAVYEQYF.

Many counts were recorded for this clonotype. The CDR3 sequence is CASSYTQGNEQFF. The CDR3 region has the DNA TGTGCCAGCAGTTATACACAGGGGAATGAGCAGTTCTTC. The rearrangement uses TRBV12-3 or TRBV12-4 and TRBJ2-1; TRBD1 aligns across 7 bases. Trimming cost V 4 bases and J 7 bases; bases outside gene matches: 4. The CDR3 loop spans 13 amino acids.

This clonotype showed up just a few times. V gene TRBV11-1 combines with J gene TRBJ2-3; tentatively, D is TRBD1 or TRBD2 (6 bases each). Trimming shortened V by 3 bases and J by 0 bases, and 28 bases separated the two germline ends. The CDR3 spans 21 residues. The germline CDR1 and CDR2 sequences are SGHAT and FQDESV (reference sequence). The CDR3: CASSLAVFEGGPYGSTDTQYF. In DNA, the CDR3 is TGTGCCAGCAGCTTGGCCGTATTCGAAGGGGGGCCATACGGTAGCACAGATACGCAGTATTTT.

Many counts were recorded for this clonotype. The genes are TRBV7-9 and TRBJ1-5; 9 nucleotides line up with TRBD1. This CDR3 is built from 14 residues. The germline V gene has CDR1 SEHNR and CDR2 FQNEAQ (reference sequence). V shed 4 bases and J 6 bases; nucleotides not matched to a gene: 4. For the CDR3, the DNA is TGTGCCAGCAGCTACGGACAGGGGAGTCAGCCCCAGCATTTT. Its protein is CASSYGQGSQPQHF.

This clonotype has only a few counts. The rearrangement links TRBV11-2 to TRBJ2-7; D ambiguous. The CDR3 totals 15 residues. Germline V CDR1 and CDR2: SGHAT, FQNNGV. The germline V and J ends were trimmed by 3 bases and 6 bases, with 18 bases remaining between them. The CDR3 bases are TGTGCCAGCAGCTTTGTCCCCCAACCCCTGGCCGAGCAGTACTTC. It specifies CASSFVPQPLAEQYF.

This clonotype was seen more than once but under ten times. The V and J genes are TRBV4-1 and TRBJ1-1; tentatively, D is TRBD1 (6 bases). The CDR3 length is 16 residues. V lost 1 base and J lost 4, with 16 bases in between. From germline, CDR1 is MGHRA and CDR2 YSYEKL. The CDR3 reads CASSQGIGGAITEAFF. CDR3 in DNA: TGCGCCAGCAGCCAAGGAATTGGGGGGGCAATCACTGAAGCTTTCTTT.

The V gene is TRBV7-2, the J gene TRBJ2-7, with 11 bases that match TRBD2. Germline values: CDR1 SGHTA, CDR2 FQGNSA. V shed 4 bases, J shed 0 bases, and the junction held 5 bases outside the gene matches. This CDR3 is built from 16 residues. This CDR3 reads CASSSTSGMSSYEQYF. The CDR3 DNA reads as TGTGCCAGCAGCTCGACTAGCGGGATGAGCTCCTACGAGCAGTACTTC. Full variable domain (remainder filled in from reference TRBV7-2 and TRBJ2-7): GAGVSQSPSNKVTEKGKDVELRCDPISGHTALYWYRQSLGQGLEFLIYFQGNSAPDKSGLPSDRFSAERTGGSVSTLTIQRTQQEDSAVYLCASSSTSGMSSYEQYFGPGTRLTVT.

This clonotype has only one observation. The genes are TRBV29-1 and TRBJ2-1, with D perhaps TRBD1 or TRBD2 (5 bases each). Germline values: CDR1 SQVTM, CDR2 ANQGSEA. This CDR3 has 13 amino acids. Trimming pared 8 bases from V and 2 bases from J, leaving 13 bases between. CDR3 in amino acids: CSLGAGPYNEQFF. CDR3 nucleotide sequence: TGCAGCCTCGGGGCTGGCCCCTACAATGAGCAGTTCTTC.

This clonotype was seen only a few times. V usage is TRBV6-5 and J usage is TRBJ1-2; 7 bases match TRBD1. Germline assignment: CDR1 MNHEY and CDR2 SVGAGI. The V gene end was trimmed by 4 bases and the J gene end by 4 bases; junction bases not matched to a gene: 15. This CDR3 comprises 17 residues. CDR3 sequence reads: CASSSSNPGGIGYGYTF. CDR3 DNA sequence: TGTGCCAGCAGTTCATCAAACCCAGGGGGTATCGGCTATGGCTACACCTTC.

This sequence joins TRBV5-5 and TRBJ1-2; D is unresolved. The V and J ends lost 0 bases and 4 bases respectively, with 7 bases between them. The CDR3 has 13 amino acids. The germline gives CDR1 SGHKS, CDR2 YYEKEE (reference sequence). Written as DNA, the CDR3 is TGTGCCAGCAGCTTGGATCTCGTCTATGGCTACACCTTC. Translated: CASSLDLVYGYTF.

There are a few counts of this clonotype. V and J are TRBV3-1 and TRBJ1-1, with 8 nucleotides matching TRBD1. Germline V CDR1 and CDR2: LGHDT, YNNKEL (reference sequence). With V trimmed by 1 base and J by 3 bases, 4 bases remained unmatched. This CDR3 has 15 amino acids. The CDR3 region is CASSQGTGRYTEAFF. Here the CDR3 DNA reads TGTGCCAGCAGCCAAGGGACAGGGAGGTACACTGAAGCTTTCTTT. The full variable domain, its missing parts supplied by reference TRBV3-1 and TRBJ1-1, is DTAVSQTPKYLVTQMGNDKSIKCEQNLGHDTMYWYKQDSKKFLKIMFSYNNKELIINETVPNRFSPKSPDKAHLNLHINSLELGDSAVYFCASSQGTGRYTEAFFGQGTRLTVV.